This TCR beta chain was captured in a study of shared clonotypes between healthy human individuals (dated by TCRdb to 2020 to 2021). Regarding the complete study: Three men and a couple of women, aged 18 to 49 years, made up the cohort. To estimate repertoire size and how much clonotypes are shared between individuals, the study performed deep sequencing of blood TCR repertoires from roughly five healthy adults. Libraries were prepared and TCR repertoires were sequenced by different laboratories using diverse techniques, in order to increase sequencing depth and limit assay-specific biases. Per donor, three plates each were used for CD4 naive and CD4 memory, two for CD8 naive, and one for CD8 memory. Per donor, leukapheresis produced somewhere between about 0.9 and 9.5 billion PBMCs.

The donors were healthy, HIV-negative adults who had no recently reported acute infections or vaccinations. Every donor was a Caucasian adult residing in Nashville, Tennessee, USA. CD4+ T cells were enriched by magnetic negative selection; naive cells were then positively selected on CD45RA, and the negative fraction formed the memory subset. Blood was obtained by leukapheresis, after which PBMCs were separated by Ficoll-Histopaque density gradient centrifugation and cryopreserved in liquid nitrogen vapor phase. Purity and quantity of every magnetically sorted T cell population were checked by analytical flow cytometry. Each sorted fraction had its genomic DNA isolated and then quantified by UV absorbance on a Nanodrop 2000c. As concerns this clone: The target of this receptor is not known. Within one base of it there is no much larger clone, and no base qualities were kept.

Broader findings and caveats from the paper: Compared with non-shared clonotypes, the clonotypes found in all four sorted-subset donors had higher generation probabilities. Pairwise subsampling indicated that sequencing depth was expected to affect the degree of clonotype sharing among donors. Incomplete sequencing was indicated by rarefaction of sorted-subset datasets, despite the large sequencing depth. Sampling was restricted to blood, and TCR repertoires in tissues likely differ from the TCR repertoires found in blood. Roughly 5% of naive CD4, roughly 3.6% of naive CD8, about 2.4% of memory CD4, and about 0.4% of memory CD8 clonotypes were shared across several donors. The genetic and exposure-history diversity represented was limited by the small number of donors. Larger estimated clonotype richness was generally found for naive subsets than for memory subsets.

The CDR3 runs 17 amino acids, cysteine and phenylalanine included. The retained sequence is limited to the CDR3, 51 bases, with the frame set at the first base. CDR1 and CDR2 are drawn from the germline V gene: SGHRS, YFSETQ. V is reduced by 0 bases and J by 2 bases, leaving a spacing of 18 bases between them. TCR CDR3 regions were amplified from genomic DNA by multiplex PCR using the deep immunoSEQ assay. Extracted genomic DNA from each cell subset was distributed evenly across all wells of several immunoSEQ 96-well plates, and each plate was treated as a replicate. Each replicate PCR for sorted subsets received about 180 ng genomic DNA, equal to 30,000 or so T cell genomes. Purified libraries were measured with a Qubit 3.0 fluorometer, size-checked on a Bioanalyzer 2100, and measured again with the KAPA Library Quantification kit. A separate single-read 150-cycle Illumina NextSeq 550 flow cell was used to sequence each immunoSEQ 96-well plate. On the authors' methods: Because the immunoSEQ output held only junctional sequences and lacked quality scores, the filtering could not match the filtering applied to full-length reads. To assign V/J genes and CDR3, sequences were annotated using PyIR, a Python wrapper for IgBLAST v1.9, with IMGT germline references. Reads were filtered out if the reads had weak V/J assignments (E-value above 1e-6), no CDR3, stop codons, out-of-frame junctions, or ambiguous translated residues. V3J clonotypes were defined as sequences sharing the same inferred V gene, J gene, and CDR3 amino acid sequence. Percentage overlap between repertoires was computed as shared unique clonotypes divided by the size of the smaller repertoire. RTK rarefaction, the Chao1 estimator, and Recon v2.1 estimates of unobserved clonotypes were used to assess repertoire richness. Generation probabilities were computed with OLGA for all TCRbeta clonotypes obtained by the gDNA method from several donors. TCRdb took this table from immuneACCESS and kept in-frame rearrangements with V and J called. Such tables lack part of the clones; where checked against another copy, unresolved V genes explain under half of the gap, and the rest is unexplained. That table is the source of V, J and clone size, and D and trimming were worked out from the DNA. This sample has around 1.1 million clones in its table, and more than 75% of those were observed once. 0.6% to 0.75% of the sample belongs to the ten largest clones.

The TCR was taken from a man aged 18 to 29 in good health. Some clones in this sample may be carry-over from other donors' samples. Rearrangement joined TRBV5-1 to TRBJ2-7, with the D call perhaps TRBD1 or TRBD2, each one matching 5 bases. Sequenced material: memory CD4+ T cells from PBMCs. The cell subset or site label for this specimen denotes: CD45RA-negative fraction. Here the CDR3 is given as CASSLASSSRVPYEQYF. The sequenced DNA: TGCGCCAGCAGCTTGGCCTCCTCTAGCAGGGTCCCCTACGAGCAGTACTTC.